Listed here are 9 T cell receptor beta chains from one sample, sequenced in a study of vaccination and CD4 T cells after COVID-19. These TCRs are of unknown antigen specificity. Specified treatment: roughly 10-day PBMC culture with coronavirus spike peptide pools or control peptides (ViraFEST assay). An Oncomine TCR Beta short-read assay was used to sequence the DNA from cultured CD4+ T cells. TCRdb fed the PCR reads into MiXCR, producing one record per CDR3 protein. The table has 7,700 or so distinct CDR3 sequences, 20% seen once. Material: CD4+ T cells from blood, cultured in vitro, obtained after SARS-CoV-2 vaccination. These receptor sequences come from a human donor who had recovered from COVID-19.

This clonotype showed up just a few times. V gene TRBV6-5 combines with J gene TRBJ1-5; D ambiguous. CDR3 length: 15 amino acids. V shed 0 bases and J shed 3 bases, with 9 bases lying between them. Germline V CDR1 and CDR2: MNHEY, SVGAGI. The CDR3 protein is CASSYSRQLNQPQHF. The CDR3 DNA sequence: TGTGCCAGCAGTTACTCGAGGCAGCTCAATCAGCCCCAGCATTTT.

The chain couples TRBV24-1 to TRBJ2-6; TRBD1 agrees at 11 bases. V trimming: 5 bases; J trimming: 2 bases; junction bases outside the gene matches: 4. The CDR3 runs to 17 residues. Per germline, CDR1 KGHDR and CDR2 SFDVKD. This CDR3 reads CATSGGQGDPGANVLTF. The CDR3 region has the DNA TGTGCCACCAGTGGGGGACAGGGGGATCCTGGGGCCAACGTCCTGACTTTC.

There are a few counts of this clonotype. V is TRBV27 and J is TRBJ1-2; possible D gene TRBD1, 6 bases. The CDR3 length is 13 residues. Germline loops: CDR1 MNHEY, CDR2 SMNVEV (reference sequence). Trimming took off 2 bases at V and 7 bases at J, with 11 bases between the two ends. CDR3 protein: CASSLRGAIGYTF. In DNA, the CDR3 is TGTGCCAGCAGTTTACGGGGGGCGATTGGCTACACCTTC.

This clonotype was observed a few times. The chain joins TRBV18 to TRBJ2-5; 7 bases line up with TRBD2. The CDR3 totals 18 residues. Germline loops: CDR1 KGHSH, CDR2 LQKENI. V lost 6 bases to trimming and J lost 3 bases; unmatched junction nucleotides: 19. The CDR3 reads CASSPQSLTGSGEETQYF. In DNA, the CDR3 is TGTGCCAGCTCCCCTCAATCGCTCACCGGGAGCGGGGAAGAGACCCAGTACTTC.

This clonotype was seen a few times. The chain carries TRBV18 and TRBJ2-7, with TRBD1 as a possible D gene (6 bases). Germline values: CDR1 KGHSH, CDR2 LQKENI. CDR3 size: 15 residues. V lost 3 bases and J 3 bases, leaving 15 bases between the germline ends. CDR3 loop: CASSPSPGQDYEQYF. The CDR3 DNA is TGTGCCAGCTCACCCTCCCCGGGACAAGACTACGAGCAGTACTTC.

The chain combines TRBV11-3 with TRBJ1-1, with 9 bases identical to TRBD1. V shed 1 base, J shed 2 bases, and the junction held 8 bases outside the gene matches. Germline CDR1 SGHNT, CDR2 YENEEA. The CDR3 length is 17 residues. The CDR3 coding sequence is TGTGCCAGCAGCTTAGGAGGGACAGGGTCCGGAAACACTGAAGCTTTCTTT. It encodes CASSLGGTGSGNTEAFF.

The rearrangement links TRBV11-3 to TRBJ1-6; no definite D call. Trimming pared 4 bases from V and 6 bases from J, leaving 13 bases between. CDR3 length: 15 amino acids. The V gene's germline CDR1 is SGHNT and CDR2 YENEEA. In DNA, the CDR3 is TGTGCCAGCAGCTCCTCCGGGAACGGTAATTCACCCCTCCACTTT. As protein: CASSSSGNGNSPLHF.

V and J are TRBV7-9 and TRBJ1-2, with 9 bases identical to TRBD1. J lost 2 bases, V lost 6 bases, and 4 bases had no gene match. The CDR3 runs to 14 residues. Germline assignment: CDR1 SEHNR and CDR2 FQNEAQ (reference sequence). The CDR3 region has the DNA TGTGCCAGCAGTTGGGACAGGGCGAACTATGGCTACACCTTC. Protein sequence: CASSWDRANYGYTF.

V is TRBV7-8 and J is TRBJ2-3; D is unclear. CDR1 is SGHVS and CDR2 is FQNEAQ in the germline V gene. The length of the CDR3 is 14 residues. Trimming shortened V by 5 bases and J by 0 bases, and 9 bases separated the two germline ends. The CDR3 DNA is TGTGCCAGCAGCCCCGCTAGTAGCACAGATACGCAGTATTTT. Translation: CASSPASSTDTQYF.